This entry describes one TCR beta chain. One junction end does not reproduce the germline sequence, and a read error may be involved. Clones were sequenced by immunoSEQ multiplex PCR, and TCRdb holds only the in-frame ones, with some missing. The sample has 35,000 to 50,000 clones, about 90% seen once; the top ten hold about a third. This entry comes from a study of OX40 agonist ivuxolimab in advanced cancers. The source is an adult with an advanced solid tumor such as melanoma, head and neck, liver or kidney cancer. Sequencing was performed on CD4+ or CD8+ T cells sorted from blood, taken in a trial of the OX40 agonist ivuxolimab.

The CDR3 spells CASSEERGSYNEQFF. As DNA, the CDR3 is TGTGCCAGCAGCGAAGAGAGGGGGTCCTACAATGAGCAGTTCTTC. V usage is TRBV6-1 and J usage is TRBJ2-1; possible D gene TRBD1, 6 bases. The CDR3 consists of 15 residues. Germline V gene lookup returns CDR1 MNHNS and CDR2 SASEGT.